The 9 T cell receptor beta chains below all came from one sample that was sequenced in a study of early T cells in non-severe SARS-CoV-2 infection. TCRdb passed the 5' RACE reads through MiXCR, listing each CDR3 protein once. The sample records approximately 80,000 distinct CDR3 sequences, about 11% being singletons. The sample was whole blood, taken at baseline. These receptors were taken from an adult who was a healthcare worker with PCR-confirmed SARS-CoV-2 infection or an uninfected control (not recorded which).

This clonotype was detected a few times. This sequence joins TRBV2 and TRBJ2-3; D gene uncertain. V was shortened by 3 bases and J by 4 bases, with 20 bases between the two germline ends. The CDR3 length is 17 residues. The V gene's germline CDR1 is SNHLY and CDR2 FYNNEI. The CDR3 bases are TGTGCCAGCAGTGAGAATTTTGCAGTGCTTGTTGCAGATACGCAGTATTTT. Protein product: CASSENFAVLVADTQYF.

The rearrangement uses TRBV12-3 or TRBV12-4 and TRBJ2-1; TRBD1 matches 8 bases. J was trimmed by 8 bases and V by 7 bases; bases with no gene match: 7. This CDR3 comprises 13 residues. The CDR3: CASIGQGTDEQFF. For the CDR3, the DNA is TGTGCCAGCATCGGACAGGGTACCGATGAGCAGTTCTTC.

CDR3 amino acids: CASSSWDRMGKNEQYF. The CDR3 DNA sequence: TGTGCCAGCAGTTCCTGGGACAGGATGGGGAAAAACGAGCAGTACTTC. The J gene is TRBJ2-7, the V gene TRBV28, with TRBD1 matching over 8 bases. Trimming removed 4 bases from V and 5 bases from J; junction bases left unmatched: 13. This CDR3 comprises 16 residues. CDR1 is MDHEN and CDR2 is SYDVKM in the germline V gene.

The rearrangement uses TRBV20-1 and TRBJ2-3; D gene uncertain. This CDR3 comprises 15 residues. CDR1 is DFQATT, CDR2 SNEGSKA, per germline (reference sequence). V lost 3 bases, J lost 2 bases, and 15 bases lay in between. The CDR3 DNA is TGCAGTGCTAGGGGTTCCTGGCCCGACACAGATACGCAGTATTTT. Encoded protein: CSARGSWPDTDTQYF.

This clonotype was detected ten times or more. In nucleotides, the CDR3 is TGTGCCAGCAGTTGGGACGGCGATGAGCAGTTCTTC. Translated, it gives CASSWDGDEQFF. The chain combines TRBV6-5 with TRBJ2-1; perhaps D is TRBD1 or TRBD2 (5 bases each). The CDR3 has 12 amino acids. V lost 4 bases and J 8 bases, leaving 9 bases between the germline ends. Germline assignment: CDR1 MNHEY and CDR2 SVGAGI.

This clonotype was observed many times. The V gene is TRBV19, the J gene TRBJ1-5, with D hard to call. The V and J ends lost 5 bases and 5 bases respectively, with 10 bases between them. This CDR3 spans 13 amino acids. In germline, CDR1 is LNHDA, CDR2 SQIVND (reference sequence). The CDR3: CASSVGGDQPQHF. For the CDR3, the DNA is TGTGCCAGTAGTGTAGGCGGAGATCAGCCCCAGCATTTT.

This clonotype was picked up many times. This sequence joins TRBV28 and TRBJ1-4; 10 nucleotides agree with TRBD1. CDR1 and CDR2 (germline): MDHEN, SYDVKM. The CDR3 extends over 15 amino acids. V was clipped by 7 bases and J by 4 bases; unmatched bases: 6. CDR3 sequence reads: CASTGGTGVNEKLFF. DNA for the CDR3: TGTGCCAGCACCGGCGGGACAGGGGTTAATGAAAAACTGTTTTTT.

This clonotype came up many times. The chain combines TRBV7-6 with TRBJ1-2, with D unresolved. V gave up 3 bases and J gave up 3 bases, with 11 bases separating them. The CDR3 runs 14 residues. Germline values: CDR1 SGHVS, CDR2 FNYEAQ. This CDR3 reads CASSLTGRDYGYTF. CDR3 DNA: TGTGCCAGCAGCTTGACGGGGAGAGACTATGGCTACACCTTC.

This rearrangement joins TRBV20-1 to TRBJ2-1; 10 positions agree with TRBD1. This CDR3 comprises 13 residues. Germline V gene data show CDR1 as DFQATT and CDR2 as SNEGSKA (reference sequence). Trimming at V came to 3 bases and at J to 9 bases, leaving 5 bases not matched to a gene. The CDR3, as DNA: TGCAGTGCTAGTCCGGGACAGGGGAGTGAGCAGTTCTTC. This gives the protein CSASPGQGSEQFF.